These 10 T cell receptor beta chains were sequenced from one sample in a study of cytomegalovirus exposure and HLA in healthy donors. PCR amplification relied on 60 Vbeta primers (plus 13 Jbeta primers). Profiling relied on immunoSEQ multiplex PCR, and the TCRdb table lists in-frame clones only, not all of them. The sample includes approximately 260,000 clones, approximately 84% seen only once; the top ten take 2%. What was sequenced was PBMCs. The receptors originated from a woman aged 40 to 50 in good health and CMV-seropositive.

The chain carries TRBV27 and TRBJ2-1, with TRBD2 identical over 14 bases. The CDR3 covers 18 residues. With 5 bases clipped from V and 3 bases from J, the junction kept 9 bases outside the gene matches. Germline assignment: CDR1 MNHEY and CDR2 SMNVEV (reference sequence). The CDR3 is CASSAGLAGGPDYNEQFF. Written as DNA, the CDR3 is TGTGCCAGCAGTGCCGGACTAGCGGGAGGCCCAGACTACAATGAGCAGTTCTTC.

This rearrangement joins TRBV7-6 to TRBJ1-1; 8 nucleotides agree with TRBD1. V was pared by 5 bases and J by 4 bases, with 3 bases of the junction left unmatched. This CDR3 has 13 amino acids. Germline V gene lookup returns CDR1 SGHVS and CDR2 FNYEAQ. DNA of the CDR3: TGTGCCAGCAGCAACGGACAGGGCACTGAAGCTTTCTTT. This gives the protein CASSNGQGTEAFF.

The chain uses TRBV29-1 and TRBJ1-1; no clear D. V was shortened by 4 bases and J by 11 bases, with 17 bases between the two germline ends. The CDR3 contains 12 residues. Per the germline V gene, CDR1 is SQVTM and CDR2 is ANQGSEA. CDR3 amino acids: CSVGNPPNVAFF. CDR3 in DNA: TGCAGCGTTGGAAATCCACCTAACGTGGCTTTCTTT.

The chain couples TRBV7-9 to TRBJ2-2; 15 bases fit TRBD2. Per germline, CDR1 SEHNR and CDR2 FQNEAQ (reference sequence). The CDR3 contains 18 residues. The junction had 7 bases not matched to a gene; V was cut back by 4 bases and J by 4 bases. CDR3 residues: CASSSGLAGGPSTGELFF. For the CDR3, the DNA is TGTGCCAGCAGCTCCGGACTAGCGGGAGGGCCGAGCACCGGGGAGCTGTTTTTT.

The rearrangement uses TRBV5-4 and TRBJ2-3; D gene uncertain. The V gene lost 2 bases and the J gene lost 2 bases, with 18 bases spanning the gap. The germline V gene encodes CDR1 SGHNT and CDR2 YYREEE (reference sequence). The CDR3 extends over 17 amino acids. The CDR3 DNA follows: TGTGCCAGCAGCTTTTCTATTTTTCAGGCCGACACAGATACGCAGTATTTT. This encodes CASSFSIFQADTDTQYF.

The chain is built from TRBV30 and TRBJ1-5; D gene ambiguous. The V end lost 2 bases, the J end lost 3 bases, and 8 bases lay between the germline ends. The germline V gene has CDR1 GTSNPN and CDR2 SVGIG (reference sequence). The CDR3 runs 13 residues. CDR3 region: CAWSLGDNQPQHF. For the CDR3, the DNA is TGTGCCTGGAGTTTGGGAGACAATCAGCCCCAGCATTTT.

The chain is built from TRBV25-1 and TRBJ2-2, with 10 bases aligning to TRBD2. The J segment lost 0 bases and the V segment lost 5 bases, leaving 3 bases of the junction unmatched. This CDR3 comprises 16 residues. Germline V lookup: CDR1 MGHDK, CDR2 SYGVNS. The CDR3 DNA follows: TGTGCCAGCAGTCCCACTAGCGGGGCGAACACCGGGGAGCTGTTTTTT. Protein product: CASSPTSGANTGELFF.

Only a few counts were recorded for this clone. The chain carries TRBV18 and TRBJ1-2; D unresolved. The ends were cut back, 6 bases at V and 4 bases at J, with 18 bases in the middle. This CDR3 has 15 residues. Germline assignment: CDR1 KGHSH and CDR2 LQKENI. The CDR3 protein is CASSPGSQSSYGYTF. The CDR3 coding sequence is TGTGCCAGCTCTCCCGGGTCCCAATCCTCCTATGGCTACACCTTC. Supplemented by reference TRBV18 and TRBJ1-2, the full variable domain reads NAGVMQNPRHLVRRRGQEARLRCSPMKGHSHVYWYRQLPEEGLKFMVYLQKENIIDESGMPKERFSAEFPKEGPSILRIQQVVRGDSAAYFCASSPGSQSSYGYTFGSGTRLTVV.

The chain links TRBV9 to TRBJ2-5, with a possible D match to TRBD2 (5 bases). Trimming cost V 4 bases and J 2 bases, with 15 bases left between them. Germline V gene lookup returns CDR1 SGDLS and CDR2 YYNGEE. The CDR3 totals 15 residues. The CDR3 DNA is TGTGCCAGCAGCCAATCGGGGTTTGGGCAAGAGACCCAGTACTTC. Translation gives CASSQSGFGQETQYF.

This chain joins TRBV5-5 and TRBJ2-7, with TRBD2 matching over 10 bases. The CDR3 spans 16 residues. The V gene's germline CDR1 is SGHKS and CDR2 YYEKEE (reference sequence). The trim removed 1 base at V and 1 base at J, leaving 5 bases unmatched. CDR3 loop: CASSLTSGTASYEQYF. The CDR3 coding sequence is TGTGCCAGCAGCTTGACTAGCGGGACTGCGTCCTACGAGCAGTACTTC.